The 14 T cell receptor beta chains presented below share a single source sample, sequenced in a study of human T cells and chemical hapten exposure. Time point specified: patch test 1, 2 weeks after DPC sensitization. Specified treatment: therapeutic diphenylcyclopropenone sensitization with weekly scalp DPC. TCRdb itself ran the RACE reads through MiXCR, one entry per CDR3 protein. The sample has tens of thousands of distinct CDR3 sequences, more than 8% seen once. The specimen was whole blood, collected in connection with sensitization to the hapten diphenylcyclopropenone (DPC). The source of these receptors is a woman in her forties with alopecia areata. Some clones in this sample may be carry-over from other donors' samples.

The sample holds many counts of this clonotype. The chain couples TRBV18 to TRBJ1-5; D gene ambiguous. Germline assignment: CDR1 KGHSH and CDR2 LQKENI. Trimming stripped 0 bases from V and 3 bases from J, with 9 bases between. This CDR3 contains 15 residues. The CDR3 is CASSPPQQPNQPQHF. DNA of the CDR3: TGTGCCAGCTCACCACCGCAACAGCCCAATCAGCCCCAGCATTTT.

The CDR3: CSAFLLTDTQYF. The CDR3 DNA follows: TGCAGTGCTTTTCTTCTCACAGATACGCAGTATTTT. The gene calls are TRBV20-1 and TRBJ2-3; D unclear. From germline, CDR1 is DFQATT and CDR2 SNEGSKA (reference sequence). V lost 5 bases to trimming and J lost 2 bases, with 8 bases between them. CDR3 length: 12 amino acids.

V and J are TRBV15 and TRBJ2-7, with D perhaps matching TRBD1 (5 bases). The CDR3 covers 15 residues. V dropped 1 base and J dropped 6 bases, with 16 bases sitting between them. The germline gives CDR1 LNHNV, CDR2 YYDKDF (reference sequence). CDR3 region: CATSRGLGDSAEQYF. For the CDR3, the DNA is TGTGCCACCAGCAGAGGCTTAGGTGACAGCGCCGAGCAGTACTTC.

The chain links TRBV20-1 to TRBJ2-7, with D tentatively TRBD1 (6 bases). Germline CDR1 DFQATT, CDR2 SNEGSKA (reference sequence). This CDR3 spans 15 amino acids. V gave up 0 bases and J gave up 2 bases, with 14 bases separating them. The DNA of the CDR3 is TGCAGTGCTAGAGATAGAAGGGGGAGCACCTACGAGCAGTACTTC. Translating gives CSARDRRGSTYEQYF.

This clonotype has just a few counts. The rearrangement uses TRBV27 and TRBJ1-1; a possible D gene is TRBD1 (6 bases). Between the trimmed V and J ends, which lost 4 bases and 1 base, there was a span of 13 bases. This CDR3 contains 15 residues. Germline V gives CDR1 MNHEY, CDR2 SMNVEV (reference sequence). The CDR3, as DNA: TGTGCCAGCAGTTCACAGGGCAGACCGAACACTGAAGCTTTCTTT. Amino acid sequence: CASSSQGRPNTEAFF.

This clonotype was seen at least ten times. This chain uses TRBV6-2 or TRBV6-3 with TRBJ1-5; D possibly corresponds to TRBD1 (5 bases). The germline V gene has CDR1 MNHEY and CDR2 SVGEGT. This CDR3 has 18 residues. The V end was cut by 0 bases, the J end by 6 bases, with 21 bases between. For the CDR3, the DNA is TGTGCCAGCAGTTACTCCCCACTTGCAGCGGTGGGGGGTCAGCCCCAGCATTTT. As protein: CASSYSPLAAVGGQPQHF.

This clonotype has only a few counts. CDR3 in DNA: TGTGCCATCAGATCGGACGTAAGCAATCAGCCCCAGCATTTT. Translating it yields CAIRSDVSNQPQHF. The V and J genes are TRBV10-3 and TRBJ1-5, with D hard to call. The CDR3 has 14 residues. CDR1 ENHRY and CDR2 SYGVKD come from the germline V gene. V lost 6 bases, J lost 1 base, and 10 bases lay in between.

This clonotype has ten or more counts. The V call is TRBV3-1, the J call TRBJ2-2; D tentatively reads TRBD1 or TRBD2 (5 bases each). The length of the CDR3 is 15 residues. CDR1 is LGHDT, CDR2 YNNKEL, per germline (reference sequence). Trimming cost V 1 base and J 7 bases, with 13 bases left between them. This chain's CDR3 is CASSQGQGDDGELFF. The DNA of the CDR3 is TGTGCCAGCAGCCAAGGGCAGGGAGACGACGGGGAGCTGTTTTTT. Full variable domain (missing parts from reference TRBV3-1 and TRBJ2-2): DTAVSQTPKYLVTQMGNDKSIKCEQNLGHDTMYWYKQDSKKFLKIMFSYNNKELIINETVPNRFSPKSPDKAHLNLHINSLELGDSAVYFCASSQGQGDDGELFFGEGSRLTVL.

Only a few counts were recorded for this clonotype. The chain couples TRBV11-3 to TRBJ2-1, with D perhaps matching TRBD2 (6 bases). V was cut by 1 base and J by 5 bases, with 15 bases left in between. The CDR3 has 16 residues. Germline V CDR1 and CDR2: SGHNT, YENEEA. The CDR3 DNA is TGTGCCAGCAGCTTAGCCGGGACTCAGCCCCACAATGAGCAGTTCTTC. Protein product: CASSLAGTQPHNEQFF.

The chain is built from TRBV19 and TRBJ1-2; 8 bases match TRBD1. The V gene end was trimmed by 3 bases and the J gene end by 4 bases; junction bases not matched to a gene: 4. The CDR3 loop spans 14 amino acids. Per germline, CDR1 LNHDA and CDR2 SQIVND (reference sequence). The CDR3 DNA is TGTGCCAGTAGTATGGGACAGGCCATCTATGGCTACACCTTC. It yields the protein CASSMGQAIYGYTF.

This clonotype turned up a few times. The conserved closing phenylalanine or tryptophan is absent in this CDR3, likely reflecting a read error. The DNA is omitted, as the CDR3 cannot be located on it reliably, and the CDR3 follows TCRdb's listing. The chain has TRBV27 and TRBJ2-7; the D call of TRBD2 is as the table states it, not checked on the DNA. Including both end residues, the CDR3 is 9 amino acids long. The germline V gene encodes CDR1 MNHEY and CDR2 SMNVEV (reference sequence). The chain's CDR3 is CASTLKTSG.

This clonotype occurred many times. For the CDR3, the DNA is TGCAGTGCTAGCAACTGGGGGCCACATCAGCCCCAGCATTTT. It codes for CSASNWGPHQPQHF. V usage is TRBV20-1 and J usage is TRBJ1-5; TRBD1 might be the D (6 bases). The CDR3 consists of 14 residues. Germline lookup yields CDR1 DFQATT and CDR2 SNEGSKA (reference sequence). V dropped 3 bases and J dropped 5 bases, with 14 bases sitting between them.

This clonotype has just a few counts. The chain combines TRBV20-1 with TRBJ1-5; the D gene is possibly TRBD1 (5 bases). The CDR3 covers 14 residues. From germline, CDR1 is DFQATT and CDR2 SNEGSKA (reference sequence). Trimming left V 2 bases short and J 4 bases short, with 12 bases between. For the CDR3, the DNA is TGCAGTGCTAGACGGCAGGGCCCTAATCAGCCCCAGCATTTT. This gives the protein CSARRQGPNQPQHF.

The sample holds many counts of this clonotype. The V call is TRBV19, the J call TRBJ1-5; tentative D call: TRBD1 (6 bases). The CDR3 has 13 residues. Germline V lookup: CDR1 LNHDA, CDR2 SQIVND (reference sequence). V was cut by 3 bases and J by 5 bases, with 8 bases left in between. The CDR3 reads CASSIRGDQPQHF. CDR3 sequence (DNA): TGTGCCAGTAGTATCAGGGGTGATCAGCCCCAGCATTTT.